A single sample is the source of the 21 T cell receptor beta chains below, sequenced in a study of cytomegalovirus exposure and HLA in healthy donors. PCR involved 60 Vbeta and 13 Jbeta primers. Assay used: immunoSEQ multiplex PCR; TCRdb lists only in-frame clones, some missing. The sample lists more than 110,000 clones, 65% to 80% occurring once. Sequences were obtained from PBMCs. The source of these receptors is a male donor in good health and CMV-seropositive.

In DNA form, the CDR3 reads TGTGCCAGCAGCTTGGTAGGAGTGGGACTAGCGGGGAATGAGCAGTTCTTC. As protein: CASSLVGVGLAGNEQFF. This chain connects TRBV7-6 to TRBJ2-1; TRBD2 matches at 13 bases. CDR3 length: 17 amino acids. Germline values: CDR1 SGHVS, CDR2 FNYEAQ. V lost 3 bases to trimming and J lost 7 bases; unmatched junction nucleotides: 9.

This chain links TRBV6-6 with TRBJ2-3, with 9 bases matching TRBD1. Germline loops: CDR1 MNHNY, CDR2 SVGAGI (reference sequence). This CDR3 has 13 residues. J was trimmed by 4 bases and V by 8 bases; bases with no gene match: 4. The CDR3 spells CASGGQGPDTQYF. DNA of the CDR3: TGTGCCAGCGGGGGACAGGGCCCAGATACGCAGTATTTT.

This clone appeared once. The chain couples TRBV29-1 to TRBJ2-5, with D hard to call. CDR1 and CDR2 (germline): SQVTM, ANQGSEA. The CDR3 is 14 amino acids. V was trimmed by 0 bases and J by 2 bases, leaving 10 bases between them. In DNA form, the CDR3 reads TGCAGCGTTGAAGATCTTAGCCTTCAAGAGACCCAGTACTTC. It yields the protein CSVEDLSLQETQYF.

This chain links TRBV19 with TRBJ2-3; 8 bases fit TRBD2. The CDR3 totals 15 residues. CDR1 is LNHDA, CDR2 SQIVND, per germline (reference sequence). Trimming took 2 bases from V and 5 from J; bases not matched to a gene: 6. CDR3: CASSIPGLGEDTQYF. CDR3 coding DNA: TGTGCCAGTAGTATACCGGGACTAGGAGAAGATACGCAGTATTTT.

In this sample, this clone turned up a few times. CDR3 bases: TGTGCCAGCAGTGAAGGCGGGGACAGGGCCGAGACCCAGTACTTC. Amino acids: CASSEGGDRAETQYF. The rearrangement links TRBV6-1 to TRBJ2-5; 9 bases match TRBD1. Germline V gene sequence: CDR1 MNHNS, CDR2 SASEGT. This CDR3 comprises 15 residues. V shed 1 base and J 5 bases; nucleotides not matched to a gene: 5.

About this clone: Relative to the germline gene, one junction end is altered; a read error may explain this. J is TRBJ1-2 and V is TRBV2, with 10 nucleotides matching TRBD1. The germline V gene has CDR1 SNHLY and CDR2 FYNNEI. The CDR3 is 14 amino acids. The CDR3 DNA sequence: TGTGCCGGCAGTGGGACAGGGGTAAACTATGGCTACACCTTC. Translated, it gives CAGSGTGVNYGYTF.

The chain employs TRBV5-6 and TRBJ2-5; tentative D call: TRBD2 (5 bases). Per germline, CDR1 SGHDT and CDR2 YYEEEE. Trimming cost V 0 bases and J 2 bases, with 17 bases left between them. The CDR3 extends over 17 amino acids. DNA for the CDR3: TGTGCCAGCAGCTTGGGAGGGCGTCAGCCACTGCAAGAGACCCAGTACTTC. This translates into CASSLGGRQPLQETQYF.

The chain carries TRBV7-6 and TRBJ2-1; TRBD2 agrees at 12 bases. From germline, CDR1 is SGHVS and CDR2 FNYEAQ. The CDR3 consists of 16 residues. The trim removed 2 bases at V and 5 bases at J, leaving 4 bases unmatched. The CDR3 region has the DNA TGTGCCAGCAGCTTACGACTAGCGGGGGATAACAATGAGCAGTTCTTC. It translates to CASSLRLAGDNNEQFF.

This clone came up once. The rearrangement links TRBV19 to TRBJ1-4; D gene unclear. Germline V gives CDR1 LNHDA, CDR2 SQIVND (reference sequence). The CDR3 extends over 11 amino acids. Trimming left V 6 bases short and J 8 bases short, with 7 bases between. CDR3 nucleotide sequence: TGTGCCAGTAGATCGGGAGAAAAACTGTTTTTT. It is translated as CASRSGEKLFF.

The rearrangement links TRBV7-6 to TRBJ2-7; 9 bases agree with TRBD2. Germline V gene sequence: CDR1 SGHVS, CDR2 FNYEAQ. The CDR3 extends over 15 amino acids. V lost 5 bases and J lost 3; bases outside the gene matches: 8. The CDR3 region has the DNA TGTGCCAGCAGCGCCGTAGCGGGGGCCCTCTACGAGCAGTACTTC. Residues: CASSAVAGALYEQYF.

The rearrangement joins TRBV7-6 to TRBJ2-7; D is unresolved. Trimming took 4 bases from V and 2 from J, leaving 3 bases between them. CDR1 and CDR2 (germline): SGHVS, FNYEAQ. The CDR3 has 11 residues. CDR3 in DNA: TGTGCCAGCAGCTCCACCTACGAGCAGTACTTC. It specifies CASSSTYEQYF.

This sequence joins TRBV19 and TRBJ2-3; 14 positions agree with TRBD2. Germline V lookup: CDR1 LNHDA, CDR2 SQIVND (reference sequence). CDR3 length equals 16 residues. V shed 5 bases, J shed 3 bases, and the junction held 4 bases outside the gene matches. This CDR3 reads CASSLGTSGSTDTQYF. CDR3 DNA sequence: TGTGCCAGTAGTCTCGGGACTAGCGGGAGTACAGATACGCAGTATTTT.

The chain couples TRBV2 to TRBJ2-5, with 14 bases aligning to TRBD2. Per the germline V gene, CDR1 is SNHLY and CDR2 is FYNNEI. V trimming: 11 bases; J trimming: 0 bases; junction bases outside the gene matches: 11. The CDR3 sequence is 17 residues long. The CDR3 region is CASQLWTSGGNQETQYF. The CDR3 DNA reads TGTGCCTCCCAGCTTTGGACTAGCGGGGGGAACCAAGAGACCCAGTACTTC. The full variable domain, rest sourced from reference TRBV2 and TRBJ2-5, is EPEVTQTPSHQVTQMGQEVILRCVPISNHLYFYWYRQILGQKVEFLVSFYNNEISEKSEIFDDQFSVERPDGSNFTLKIRSTKLEDSAMYFCASQLWTSGGNQETQYFGPGTRLLVL.

The chain combines TRBV5-8 with TRBJ1-5; 7 bases are shared with TRBD1. Germline V gene sequence: CDR1 SGHTS, CDR2 YDEGEE. This CDR3 has 16 amino acids. Losses at the gene ends were 0 bases for V and 0 bases for J; bases not matched to a gene: 3. CDR3 amino acids: CASSLETGSSNQPQHF. CDR3 coding DNA: TGTGCCAGCAGCTTGGAGACAGGGTCTAGCAATCAGCCCCAGCATTTT. Full variable domain (rest looked up from reference TRBV5-8 and TRBJ1-5): EAGVTQSPTHLIKTRGQQATLRCSPISGHTSVYWYQQALGLGLQFLLWYDEGEERNRGNFPPRFSGRQFPNYSSELNVNALELEDSALYLCASSLETGSSNQPQHFGDGTRLSIL.

The chain combines TRBV7-2 with TRBJ2-6; 7 bases match TRBD2. The length of the CDR3 is 15 residues. V lost 4 bases to trimming and J lost 0 bases; unmatched junction nucleotides: 0. CDR1 and CDR2 from the germline V gene are SGHTA and FQGNSA. The CDR3 coding sequence is TGTGCCAGCAGCTGGGGGGGCTCTGGGGCCAACGTCCTGACTTTC. It encodes CASSWGGSGANVLTF.

This sequence joins TRBV11-2 and TRBJ2-7; TRBD2 is a possible D gene (5 bases). V lost 0 bases, J lost 2 bases, and 11 bases lay in between. CDR1 SGHAT and CDR2 FQNNGV come from the germline V gene. The CDR3 consists of 15 residues. The CDR3 spells CASSLDPGSAYEQYF. The CDR3, as DNA: TGTGCCAGCAGCTTAGACCCGGGGTCAGCCTACGAGCAGTACTTC.

The rearrangement uses TRBV7-2 and TRBJ2-5, with D uncertain. The end of the DNA aligns better with TRBJ2-7, so the J call may be wrong. Germline V gives CDR1 SGHTA, CDR2 FQGNSA. CDR3 size: 14 residues. CDR3 nucleotide sequence: TGTGCCAGCAGATTTTCCCCAAGCTCCTACGAGCAGTACTTC. This translates into CASRFSPSSYEQYF.

The J gene is TRBJ2-1, the V gene TRBV7-2; 13 positions agree with TRBD2. The CDR3 has 17 residues. Germline values: CDR1 SGHTA, CDR2 FQGNSA. The V gene end was trimmed by 1 base and the J gene end by 4 bases; junction bases not matched to a gene: 4. The CDR3: CASSLVWTSGGYNEQFF. The CDR3 DNA reads as TGTGCCAGCAGCTTAGTATGGACTAGCGGGGGTTACAATGAGCAGTTCTTC.

This clone was detected once. The V and J genes are TRBV9 and TRBJ2-5, with a weak D call TRBD2 (6 bases). Germline CDR1 is SGDLS and CDR2 is YYNGEE. There are 15 residues in the CDR3. V was clipped by 3 bases and J by 1 base, with 13 bases between them. CDR3 sequence (DNA): TGTGCCAGCAGCGGTACCTATAGCGGCCAAGAGACCCAGTACTTC. This translates into CASSGTYSGQETQYF.

This clone was counted between two and nine times. The V gene is TRBV7-2, the J gene TRBJ2-5; 7 bases agree with TRBD2. The CDR3 sequence is 15 residues long. CDR1 is SGHTA and CDR2 is FQGNSA in the germline V gene. After removal of 2 bases from V and 4 bases from J, the junction contained 7 bases not matched to a gene. The CDR3: CASSLSGVPGETQYF. DNA for the CDR3: TGTGCCAGCAGCTTAAGCGGGGTCCCGGGAGAGACCCAGTACTTC.

The rearrangement links TRBV2 to TRBJ1-1; TRBD1 matches 7 bases. Looked up from germline, CDR1 is SNHLY and CDR2 is FYNNEI. V trimming: 8 bases; J trimming: 2 bases; junction bases outside the gene matches: 8. The CDR3 has 14 amino acids. The CDR3: CASRGQFVNTEAFF. The DNA of the CDR3 is TGTGCCAGCCGGGGACAGTTTGTAAACACTGAAGCTTTCTTT.